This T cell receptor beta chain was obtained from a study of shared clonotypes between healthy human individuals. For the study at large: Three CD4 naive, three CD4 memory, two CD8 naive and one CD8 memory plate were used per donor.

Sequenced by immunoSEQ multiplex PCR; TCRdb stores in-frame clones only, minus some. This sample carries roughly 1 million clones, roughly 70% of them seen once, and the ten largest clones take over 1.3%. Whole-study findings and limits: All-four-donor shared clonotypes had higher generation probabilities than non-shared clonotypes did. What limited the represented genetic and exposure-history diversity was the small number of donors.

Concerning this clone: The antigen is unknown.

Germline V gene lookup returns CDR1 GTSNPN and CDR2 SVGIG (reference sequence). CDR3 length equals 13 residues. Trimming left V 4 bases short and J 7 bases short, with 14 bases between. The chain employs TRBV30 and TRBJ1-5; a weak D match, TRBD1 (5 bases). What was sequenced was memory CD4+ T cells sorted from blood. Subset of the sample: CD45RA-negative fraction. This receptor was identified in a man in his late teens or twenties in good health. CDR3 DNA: TGTGCCTGGAAGGCCCCGGGGGTACAGCCCCAGCATTTT. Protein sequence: CAWKAPGVQPQHF.